This T cell receptor beta chain was retrieved from a study of T-cell reconstitution after alpha-beta-depleted transplantation in children. Germline CDR1 MNHEY, CDR2 SMNVEV (reference sequence). Deletions cut 8 bases from V and 4 bases from J, with 14 bases between. The CDR3 has 14 residues. Unique molecular identifiers were used to barcode this TCRbeta library. MiXCR, run by TCRdb on the PCR reads, gives a single entry per CDR3 protein. The sample contains over 550,000 distinct CDR3 sequences, about 10% of which appear only once. Here the sequenced sample was PBMCs from the stem cell graft donor, taken from the stem cell graft. This receptor was identified in a human donor who donated a stem cell graft to a child with acute myeloid leukemia. The chain has TRBV27 and TRBJ1-4; tentatively, D is TRBD1 (6 bases). In DNA form, the CDR3 reads TGTGCCAGCGCCCTGGACAGCGTTAATGAAAAACTGTTTTTT. This gives the protein CASALDSVNEKLFF.